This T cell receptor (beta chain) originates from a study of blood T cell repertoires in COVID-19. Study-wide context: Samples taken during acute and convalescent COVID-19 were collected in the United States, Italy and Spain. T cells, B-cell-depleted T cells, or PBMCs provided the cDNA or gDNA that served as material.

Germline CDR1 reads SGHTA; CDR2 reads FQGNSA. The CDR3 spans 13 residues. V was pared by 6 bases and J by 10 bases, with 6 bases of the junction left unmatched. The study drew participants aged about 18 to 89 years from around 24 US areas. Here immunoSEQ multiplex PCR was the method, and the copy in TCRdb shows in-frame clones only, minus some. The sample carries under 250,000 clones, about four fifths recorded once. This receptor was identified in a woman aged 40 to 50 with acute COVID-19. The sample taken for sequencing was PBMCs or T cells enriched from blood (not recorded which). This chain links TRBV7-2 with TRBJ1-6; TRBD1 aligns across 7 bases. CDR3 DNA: TGTGCCAGCAGGCCGGGGACAGACTCACCCCTCCACTTT. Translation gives CASRPGTDSPLHF.